The 21 T cell receptor beta chains below were found in one sample sequenced in a study of blood T cell repertoires in COVID-19. Data came from immunoSEQ multiplex PCR; TCRdb stores just in-frame clones and leaves some out. The sample has about 39,000 clones, 80% to 90% seen once; the top ten hold 9% to 10%. The sample was peripheral blood. Every receptor here comes from a man aged 60 to 69 in a cohort sampled during active COVID-19.

The V gene is TRBV2, the J gene TRBJ1-5; maybe TRBD1 (5 bases). CDR1 is SNHLY and CDR2 is FYNNEI in the germline V gene. This CDR3 comprises 14 residues. The germline V and J ends were trimmed by 1 base and 7 bases, with 11 bases remaining between them. CDR3 nucleotides: TGTGCCAGCAGTGAAGGCGGAGGGACGCAGCCCCAGCATTTT. It translates to CASSEGGGTQPQHF.

CDR3 bases: TGCGCCAGCGGGGCCCCCAATGAGCAGTTCTTC. It codes for CASGAPNEQFF. V gene TRBV10-2 combines with J gene TRBJ2-1; maybe TRBD1 (5 bases). This CDR3 spans 11 amino acids. Trimming stripped 8 bases from V and 6 bases from J, with 8 bases between. Germline CDR1 WSHSY, CDR2 SAAADI.

The CDR3 region is CASSQGARVEQFF. CDR3 coding DNA: TGTGCCAGCAGCCAGGGAGCCCGCGTTGAGCAGTTCTTC. V gene TRBV4-2 combines with J gene TRBJ2-1; tentatively, D is TRBD2 (5 bases). The germline V gene encodes CDR1 LGHNA and CDR2 YNFKEQ. The CDR3 spans 13 residues. Trimming left V 3 bases short and J 9 bases short, with 12 bases between.

The rearrangement joins TRBV11-2 to TRBJ2-7; 8 positions match TRBD1. After removal of 1 base from V and 2 bases from J, the junction contained 4 bases not matched to a gene. The CDR3 covers 15 residues. The V gene's germline CDR1 is SGHAT and CDR2 FQNNGV. In DNA form, the CDR3 reads TGTGCCAGCAGCTTAGGACAGGGGAGTGCCTACGAGCAGTACTTC. Its protein product is CASSLGQGSAYEQYF.

This sequence joins TRBV5-5 and TRBJ1-2; D unclear. Germline CDR1 SGHKS, CDR2 YYEKEE (reference sequence). Trimming left V 4 bases short and J 0 bases short, with 10 bases between. The CDR3 runs 14 residues. Here the CDR3 reads CASSPVLSNYGYTF. CDR3 in DNA: TGTGCCAGCAGCCCGGTGTTATCTAACTATGGCTACACCTTC.

The genes are TRBV27 and TRBJ2-3; no definite D call. This CDR3 is 13 amino acids long. Deletions cut 6 bases from V and 1 base from J, with 8 bases between. Germline V gene data show CDR1 as MNHEY and CDR2 as SMNVEV (reference sequence). The CDR3 region is CASRSYGTDTQYF. CDR3 DNA sequence: TGTGCCAGCAGGAGTTACGGCACAGATACGCAGTATTTT.

The rearrangement joins TRBV7-2 to TRBJ1-4; D remains ambiguous. Trimming removed 5 bases from V and 11 bases from J, with 15 bases in between. The germline V gene has CDR1 SGHTA and CDR2 FQGNSA. CDR3 length equals 13 residues. CDR3: CASSPRGGQKLFF. DNA for the CDR3: TGTGCCAGCAGCCCCCGCGGAGGTCAGAAACTGTTTTTT.

The rearrangement joins TRBV7-9 to TRBJ2-7; 10 bases are shared with TRBD1. The ends lost 5 bases at V and 4 bases at J; junction bases unmatched: 5. From germline, CDR1 is SEHNR and CDR2 FQNEAQ (reference sequence). The CDR3 extends over 14 amino acids. The CDR3 DNA is TGTGCCAGCAGCCAGACAGGGGGCGATTACGAGCAGTACTTC. Translation: CASSQTGGDYEQYF.

V usage is TRBV7-9 and J usage is TRBJ2-7, with 11 nucleotides matching TRBD1. Per the germline V gene, CDR1 is SEHNR and CDR2 is FQNEAQ (reference sequence). Trimming took 0 bases from V and 6 from J; bases not matched to a gene: 7. CDR3 length: 16 residues. The CDR3 DNA reads TGTGCCAGCAGCTTAGCCACCGGGACAGGGGGATCCGAGCAGTACTTC. Translation gives CASSLATGTGGSEQYF. Full variable domain (outside the CDR3, taken from reference TRBV7-9 and TRBJ2-7): DTGVSQNPRHKITKRGQNVTFRCDPISEHNRLYWYRQTLGQGPEFLTYFQNEAQLEKSRLLSDRFSAERPKGSFSTLEIQRTEQGDSAMYLCASSLATGTGGSEQYFGPGTRLTVT.

The chain links TRBV7-6 to TRBJ2-1; D is unclear. Germline CDR1 is SGHVS and CDR2 is FNYEAQ. V was clipped by 5 bases and J by 0 bases, with 11 bases between them. This CDR3 spans 15 amino acids. CDR3 amino acids: CASSGGSSSYNEQFF. The DNA for the CDR3 is TGTGCCAGCAGCGGCGGCAGTAGCTCCTACAATGAGCAGTTCTTC.

The V call is TRBV5-8, the J call TRBJ1-2; weak D call: TRBD1 (6 bases). V was pared by 5 bases and J by 4 bases, with 21 bases between. CDR1 is SGHTS, CDR2 YDEGEE, per germline. The CDR3 is made up of 16 amino acids. CDR3 nucleotide sequence: TGTGCCAGCAGTTCCAAGACAGGACAACTTGTCTATGGCTACACCTTC. Translating gives CASSSKTGQLVYGYTF.

The J gene is TRBJ2-1, the V gene TRBV6-2 or TRBV6-3, with 7 bases identical to TRBD2. With V trimmed by 6 bases and J by 4 bases, 9 bases remained unmatched. This CDR3 has 15 residues. CDR1 and CDR2 from the germline V gene are MNHEY and SVGEGT. The CDR3 protein is CASSPGPGGYNEQFF. The CDR3 DNA follows: TGTGCCAGCAGCCCGGGACCCGGGGGGTACAATGAGCAGTTCTTC.

The rearrangement joins TRBV6-9 to TRBJ1-1; 7 bases match TRBD1. Per germline, CDR1 MNHGY and CDR2 SVAAGI. The trim removed 4 bases at V and 0 bases at J, leaving 5 bases unmatched. The CDR3 covers 15 residues. CDR3 coding DNA: TGTGCCAGCAGTTTAAACAGGGGTATGAACACTGAAGCTTTCTTT. It translates to CASSLNRGMNTEAFF.

This chain joins TRBV5-1 and TRBJ1-1; a possible D gene is TRBD1 (5 bases). The CDR3 is 14 amino acids. V shed 4 bases and J shed 1 base, with 11 bases lying between them. The germline V gene encodes CDR1 SGHRS and CDR2 YFSETQ. The CDR3 coding sequence is TGCGCCAGCAGCGGATGGGGCCCGAACACTGAAGCTTTCTTT. As protein: CASSGWGPNTEAFF.

V gene TRBV3-1 (or the pseudogene TRBV3-2) combines with J gene TRBJ2-1; D is ambiguous. V shed 0 bases and J shed 4 bases, with 13 bases lying between them. In germline, CDR1 is LGHDT, CDR2 YNNKEL (reference sequence). The length of the CDR3 is 16 residues. The CDR3 nucleotides are TGTGCCAGCAGCCAAGATCTGCGACTGGATTACAATGAGCAGTTCTTC. Encoded protein: CASSQDLRLDYNEQFF.

V usage is TRBV6-5 and J usage is TRBJ1-4; a possible D gene is TRBD1 (5 bases). Germline values: CDR1 MNHEY, CDR2 SVGAGI. V lost 0 bases to trimming and J lost 7 bases, with 9 bases between them. The CDR3 has 14 amino acids. CDR3 loop: CASSYSGAREKLFF. DNA for the CDR3: TGTGCCAGCAGTTACTCAGGGGCACGTGAAAAACTGTTTTTT.

The V call is TRBV28, the J call TRBJ2-7; 11 positions match TRBD1. The germline CDR1 and CDR2 sequences are MDHEN and SYDVKM. V shed 2 bases and J 3 bases; nucleotides not matched to a gene: 6. There are 16 residues in the CDR3. CDR3 bases: TGTGCCAGCAGTTTAAGTACCGGGACAGGGGGCTACGAGCAGTACTTC. This gives the protein CASSLSTGTGGYEQYF. The full variable domain, with the rest looked up from reference TRBV28 and TRBJ2-7, is DVKVTQSSRYLVKRTGEKVFLECVQDMDHENMFWYRQDPGLGLRLIYFSYDVKMKEKGDIPEGYSVSREKKERFSLILESASTNQTSMYLCASSLSTGTGGYEQYFGPGTRLTVT.

The rearrangement uses TRBV9 and TRBJ2-3; 7 positions match TRBD2. The CDR3 spans 16 residues. CDR1 SGDLS and CDR2 YYNGEE come from the germline V gene. Losses at the gene ends were 3 bases for V and 0 bases for J; bases not matched to a gene: 7. The CDR3 reads CASSAFPSGSTDTQYF. In nucleotides, the CDR3 is TGTGCCAGCAGCGCCTTCCCTAGCGGTAGCACAGATACGCAGTATTTT.

The rearrangement links TRBV7-2 to TRBJ2-7, with D possibly matching TRBD1 (5 bases). Per the germline V gene, CDR1 is SGHTA and CDR2 is FQGNSA. This CDR3 spans 15 amino acids. V gave up 5 bases and J gave up 7 bases, with 21 bases separating them. CDR3 sequence reads: CASSPWATTKGEQYF. CDR3 bases: TGTGCCAGCAGCCCATGGGCCACGACCAAGGGGGAGCAGTACTTC.

The rearrangement joins TRBV5-1 to TRBJ2-3; tentative D call: TRBD2 (6 bases). In germline, CDR1 is SGHRS, CDR2 YFSETQ. V was trimmed by 0 bases and J by 3 bases, leaving 11 bases between them. The CDR3 has 15 residues. CDR3 sequence: CASSLELGGTDTQYF. As DNA, the CDR3 is TGCGCCAGCAGCTTGGAACTAGGAGGGACAGATACGCAGTATTTT.

This chain connects TRBV28 to TRBJ2-7; D uncertain. Germline-derived CDR1 and CDR2 are MDHEN and SYDVKM. The CDR3 extends over 11 amino acids. Between the trimmed V and J ends, which lost 6 bases and 2 bases, there was a span of 5 bases. The CDR3 is CASSLTYEQYF. The CDR3 nucleotides read TGTGCCAGCAGCCTTACCTACGAGCAGTACTTC.